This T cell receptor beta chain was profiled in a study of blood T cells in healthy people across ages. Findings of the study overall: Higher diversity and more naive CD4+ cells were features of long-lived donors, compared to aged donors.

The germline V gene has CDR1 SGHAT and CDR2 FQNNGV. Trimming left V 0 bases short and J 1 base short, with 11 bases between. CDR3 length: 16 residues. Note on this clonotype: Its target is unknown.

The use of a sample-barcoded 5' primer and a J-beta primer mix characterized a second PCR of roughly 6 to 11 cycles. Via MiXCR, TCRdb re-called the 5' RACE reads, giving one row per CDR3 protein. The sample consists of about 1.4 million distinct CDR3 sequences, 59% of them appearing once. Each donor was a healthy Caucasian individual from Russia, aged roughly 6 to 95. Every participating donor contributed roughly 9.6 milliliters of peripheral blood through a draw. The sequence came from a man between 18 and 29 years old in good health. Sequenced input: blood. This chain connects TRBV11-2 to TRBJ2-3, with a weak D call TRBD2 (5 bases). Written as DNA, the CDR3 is TGTGCCAGCAGCTTAGATCCGGACTCACGCACAGATACGCAGTATTTT. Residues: CASSLDPDSRTDTQYF.